These 11 T cell receptor beta chains originate from one sample sequenced in a study of T-cell reconstitution after alpha-beta-depleted transplantation in children. Unique molecular identifiers were incorporated into the prepared TCRbeta library. TCRdb passed the PCR reads through MiXCR, listing each CDR3 protein once. This table holds about 360,000 distinct CDR3 sequences, 10% to 15% found once. Here the sequenced sample was PBMCs, taken from the stem cell graft. The receptors here all came from a human donor who donated a stem cell graft to a child with Fanconi anemia.

The table lists this clonotype with a few counts. The chain recombines TRBV9 with TRBJ1-1, with TRBD1 as a possible D gene (6 bases). Per the germline V gene, CDR1 is SGDLS and CDR2 is YYNGEE. The CDR3 is 15 residues long. V lost 1 base to trimming and J lost 1 base, with 11 bases between them. The CDR3: CASSVQGQPNTEAFF. The CDR3 DNA reads TGTGCCAGCAGCGTACAAGGACAGCCGAACACTGAAGCTTTCTTT.

This clonotype was detected a few times. The chain combines TRBV18 with TRBJ1-4; D remains ambiguous. Trimming removed 2 bases at V and 8 bases at J, with 12 bases between. This CDR3 contains 14 residues. The germline gives CDR1 KGHSH, CDR2 LQKENI. The CDR3 loop reads CASSPSPLLEKLFF. The CDR3 DNA sequence: TGTGCCAGCTCACCAAGCCCTTTATTGGAAAAACTGTTTTTT.

The chain joins TRBV6-2 or TRBV6-3 to TRBJ2-2; D assignment may be TRBD1 or TRBD2 (5 bases each). The CDR3 contains 15 residues. Trimming shortened V by 6 bases and J by 5 bases, and 16 bases separated the two germline ends. In germline, CDR1 is MNHEY, CDR2 SVGEGT. The CDR3 sequence is CASSRTSGPTGELFF. The CDR3 DNA follows: TGTGCCAGCAGCCGCACGTCGGGGCCGACCGGGGAGCTGTTTTTT.

This clonotype was counted between two and nine times. The rearrangement uses TRBV30 and TRBJ2-5; D is possibly TRBD2 (5 bases). The CDR3 runs 13 residues. V was pared by 1 base and J by 0 bases, with 6 bases between. In germline, CDR1 is GTSNPN, CDR2 SVGIG (reference sequence). Here the CDR3 reads CAWSAGYQETQYF. The CDR3 DNA follows: TGTGCCTGGAGTGCGGGGTACCAAGAGACCCAGTACTTC.

The chain uses TRBV20-1 and TRBJ2-3; possible D gene TRBD2, 6 bases. Per the germline V gene, CDR1 is DFQATT and CDR2 is SNEGSKA (reference sequence). V lost 5 bases and J 5 bases, leaving 14 bases between the germline ends. The CDR3 totals 13 residues. The CDR3 DNA follows: TGCAGTGCTTCTCGGGACTCCCAAGATACGCAGTATTTT. This sequence encodes CSASRDSQDTQYF.

The genes are TRBV12-3 or TRBV12-4 and TRBJ2-1; 7 bases match TRBD2. This CDR3 contains 13 residues. The ends lost 8 bases at V and 9 bases at J; junction bases unmatched: 10. The CDR3 reads CASALGGGFEQFF. CDR3 nucleotide sequence: TGTGCCAGCGCCCTGGGGGGGGGATTTGAGCAGTTCTTC.

The V gene is TRBV7-2, the J gene TRBJ2-3, with D possibly TRBD1 on 5 matching bases. CDR1 and CDR2 from the germline V gene are SGHTA and FQGNSA. The CDR3 spans 14 residues. V was clipped by 9 bases and J by 2 bases, with 15 bases between them. CDR3 residues: CASRLTGSTDTQYF. Here the CDR3 DNA reads TGTGCCAGTCGCCTCACAGGTTCCACAGATACGCAGTATTTT. Drawing the rest from reference TRBV7-2 and TRBJ2-3, the complete variable domain is GAGVSQSPSNKVTEKGKDVELRCDPISGHTALYWYRQSLGQGLEFLIYFQGNSAPDKSGLPSDRFSAERTGGSVSTLTIQRTQQEDSAVYLCASRLTGSTDTQYFGPGTRLTVL.

This clonotype was counted between two and nine times. The chain has TRBV7-2 and TRBJ1-5; D is unclear. V lost 5 bases and J lost 1, with 9 bases in between. The CDR3 contains 14 residues. Germline CDR1 SGHTA, CDR2 FQGNSA. The CDR3 reads CASSPHTSNQPQHF. The DNA of the CDR3 is TGTGCCAGCAGCCCCCACACGAGCAATCAGCCCCAGCATTTT.

In its sample, this clonotype was seen many times. The V gene is TRBV7-8, the J gene TRBJ2-7; no firm D call. Germline loops: CDR1 SGHVS, CDR2 FQNEAQ. The CDR3 has 11 residues. Trimming pared 4 bases from V and 3 bases from J, leaving 4 bases between. Here the CDR3 reads CASSSHYEQYF. CDR3 in DNA: TGTGCCAGCAGCTCTCACTACGAGCAGTACTTC.

The chain carries TRBV6-1 and TRBJ2-1; no definite D call. V was pared by 2 bases and J by 0 bases, with 11 bases between. This CDR3 comprises 16 residues. Per germline, CDR1 MNHNS and CDR2 SASEGT. The CDR3 spells CASSERRGSSYNEQFF. The CDR3 nucleotides are TGTGCCAGCAGTGAAAGGAGAGGTAGCTCCTACAATGAGCAGTTCTTC.

This clonotype came up a few times. The rearrangement links TRBV11-2 to TRBJ2-7; a weak D match, TRBD2 (5 bases). V lost 0 bases, J lost 6 bases, and 12 bases lay in between. Germline values: CDR1 SGHAT, CDR2 FQNNGV. This CDR3 region has 14 residues. CDR3 DNA sequence: TGTGCCAGCAGCTTAGACTCCGGGATGGGCGAGCAGTACTTC. This codes for CASSLDSGMGEQYF.